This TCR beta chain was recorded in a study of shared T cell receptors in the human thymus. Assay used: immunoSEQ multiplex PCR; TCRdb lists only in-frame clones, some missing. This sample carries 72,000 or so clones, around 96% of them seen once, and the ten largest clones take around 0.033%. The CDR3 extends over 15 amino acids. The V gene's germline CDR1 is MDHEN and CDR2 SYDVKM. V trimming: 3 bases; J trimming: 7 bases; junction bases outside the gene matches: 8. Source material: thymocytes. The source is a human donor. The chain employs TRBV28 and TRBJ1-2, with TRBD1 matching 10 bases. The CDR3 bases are TGTGCCAGCAGTTTGGACAGGGGGAGGATTGGTGGCTACACCTTC. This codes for CASSLDRGRIGGYTF.